Below, one TCR beta chain is given with its context. Germline CDR1 SEHNR, CDR2 FQNEAQ (reference sequence). Trimming stripped 3 bases from V and 1 base from J, with 10 bases between. This CDR3 is built from 16 residues. The record originates from a study of blood T cell repertoires in COVID-19. Study overall: Sources were T cells, B-cell-depleted T cells, or PBMCs; the material itself was cDNA or gDNA.

Data came from immunoSEQ multiplex PCR; TCRdb stores just in-frame clones and leaves some out. The table lists roughly 73,000 clones, roughly 79% of them singletons. The source is a woman aged 70 to 79 with acute or convalescent COVID-19. Sequencing was performed on peripheral blood. The chain recombines TRBV7-9 with TRBJ2-6; D not resolved. The CDR3 bases are TGTGCCAGCAGCTTTACCAGATTTTCTGGGGCCAACGTCCTGACTTTC. This translates into CASSFTRFSGANVLTF.